This is a list of T cell receptor beta chains from one sample in a study of T cell repertoires in cytomegalovirus infection. Via MiXCR, TCRdb re-called the reads, giving one row per CDR3 protein. The data show almost 500,000 distinct CDR3 sequences, with 11% seen just once and roughly a tenth held by the top ten. Input material: PBMCs. All receptors come from a human donor in good health (CMV status not recorded). Some clones in this sample may be carry-over from other donors' samples. CDR3s include the opening cysteine and the closing phenylalanine or tryptophan. The order of the fields is clone size, J gene, D gene, V gene, CDR3 DNA, CDR3 protein. D genes are given only for firm matches. Not every row has a clone size; where given, it reads once, few, many or a size class.

>many|TRBJ2-5|TRBD1|TRBV5-4
TGTGCCAGCAGCTCCGGACAGGGGGGGGCGAAAGAGACCCAGTACTTC
CASSSGQGGAKETQYF
>few|TRBJ2-1|TRBD2|TRBV4-1
TGCGCCAGCAGCCCCACGGAGCAGGGCGGGGGTTACAATGAGCAGTTCTTC
CASSPTEQGGGYNEQFF
>.|TRBJ1-1|TRBD1|TRBV4-2
TGTGCCAGCAGCTCCAAGGACCGGGACAGGAATAGAGGTGGCACTGAAGCTTTCTTT
CASSSKDRDRNRGGTEAFF
>.|TRBJ1-2|.|TRBV19
TGTGCCAGTAGTAAGGGGAAGGGCTACACCTTC
CASSKGKGYTF
>.|TRBJ2-5|.|TRBV12-3/TRBV12-4
TGTGCCAGCAGTTTAGGAGGGGGGATGGAGACCCAGTACTTC
CASSLGGGMETQYF
>many|TRBJ2-5|.|TRBV10-3
TGTGCCATCAGTGAGTCGAGAGCGATCAAAGAGACCCAGTACTTC
CAISESRAIKETQYF
>many|TRBJ2-1|.|TRBV6-6
TGTGCCAGCAGTTACCCCGGACGGCTCAATGAGCAGTTCTTC
CASSYPGRLNEQFF
>many|TRBJ2-1|.|TRBV28
TGTGCCAGCATCCGCTCGGGGGCAAGGAATGAGCAGTTCTTC
CASIRSGARNEQFF
>many|TRBJ2-3|.|TRBV20-1
TGCAGTGCTAGAGATCGCTACCGGACCGGCGCAGATACGCAGTATTTT
CSARDRYRTGADTQYF
>.|TRBJ2-2|TRBD2|TRBV11-3
TGTGCCAGCAGCGTCAGCGGGACTGACGGGGAGCTGTTTTTT
CASSVSGTDGELFF
>many|TRBJ1-2|TRBD1|TRBV19
TGTGCCAGTAGTACGGACAGGGGCATCTATGGCTACACCTTC
CASSTDRGIYGYTF
>many|TRBJ2-1|TRBD2|TRBV5-4
TGTGCCAGCAGCTTGGGGGTAGGGGCGGGAGGGTACAATGAGCAGTTCTTC
CASSLGVGAGGYNEQFF
>.|TRBJ1-2|TRBD1|TRBV29-1
TGCAGCGGTACAGGGGGCGTAGGCTACACCTTC
CSGTGGVGYTF
>.|TRBJ1-5|.|TRBV2
TGTGCCAGCAGGGGTAACCTCCGGGTGGATCAGCCCCAGCATTTT
CASRGNLRVDQPQHF
>few|TRBJ2-1|TRBD2|TRBV20-1
TGCAGTGCTAGAGATTCCCGTCTAGCGGACAATGAGCAGTTCTTC
CSARDSRLADNEQFF
>many|TRBJ1-4|TRBD1|TRBV6-1
TGTGCCAGCACGGGACAGGGGGTCTTTAATGAAAAACTGTTTTTT
CASTGQGVFNEKLFF
>few|TRBJ2-6|.|TRBV20-1
TGCAGTGCTCCGAGACAGACTGGGGCCAACGTCCTGACTTTC
CSAPRQTGANVLTF
>.|TRBJ1-1|TRBD1|TRBV10-3
TGTGCCATCAGTGACAGGGGGGGGAACACTGAAGCTTTCTTT
CAISDRGGNTEAFF
>many|TRBJ1-1|.|TRBV7-9
TGTGCCAGCAGCTGGGAACGGGGTGGGGGCACTGAAGCTTTCTTT
CASSWERGGGTEAFF
>many|TRBJ1-5|.|TRBV27
TGTGCCAGCAGTCAAAGACAGGAGCCATGGCCCCAGCATTTT
CASSQRQEPWPQHF
>.|TRBJ1-6|.|TRBV19
TGTGCCAGTAGTACGGGGGCACTTATAGGGTCACCCCTCCACTTT
CASSTGALIGSPLHF
>few|TRBJ2-1|TRBD2|TRBV28
TGTGCCAGCAGTTTGGGGGGGAGGGGCCATGAGCAGTTCTTC
CASSLGGRGHEQFF
>few|TRBJ2-7|TRBD2|TRBV19
TGTGCCAGTAGTTCCTTTCTAGCGGGGGCCCTCTACGAGCAGTACTTC
CASSSFLAGALYEQYF
>.|TRBJ1-1|TRBD1|TRBV19
TGTGCCAGTACCAAGGACAGGGGAGACACTGAAGCTTTCTTT
CASTKDRGDTEAFF
>few|TRBJ1-5|.|TRBV20-1
TGCAGTGCTAGATATGGAGAGACGCCCCAGCATTTT
CSARYGETPQHF
>many|TRBJ2-5|TRBD1|TRBV7-8
TGTGCCAGCAGCTTAGGGACAGGGGGGGAGACCCAGTACTTC
CASSLGTGGETQYF
>few|TRBJ2-2|.|TRBV24-1
TGTGCCACGGGAGTAGGAAACACCGGGGAGCTGTTTTTT
CATGVGNTGELFF
>many|TRBJ1-2|TRBD1|TRBV25-1
TGTGCCAGCAGTGGATTGACAGGGAGGGACTATGGCTACACCTTC
CASSGLTGRDYGYTF
>.|TRBJ2-1|.|TRBV7-3
TGTGCCAGCAGCTTAACGTTTGAGAATAACAGAAACAATGAGCAGTTCTTC
CASSLTFENNRNNEQFF
>few|TRBJ1-5|.|TRBV12-5
TGTGCTAGTGGCCAAAATAGCAATCAGCCCCAGCATTTT
CASGQNSNQPQHF
>many|TRBJ1-2|.|TRBV28
TGTGCCAGCAGTTTTGGCCGGTCATATGGCTACACCTTC
CASSFGRSYGYTF
>.|TRBJ2-1|TRBD1|TRBV2
TGTGCCAGCAGCGGACAGGGGAACTACTACAATGAGCAGTTCTTC
CASSGQGNYYNEQFF
>many|TRBJ2-7|.|TRBV10-3
TGTGCCATCAGTGAGTCTCTCGGGGTCGAGCAGTACTTC
CAISESLGVEQYF
>many|TRBJ2-1|TRBD2|TRBV10-3
TGTGCCACTGGGACTAGCGGGGTGGATGAGCAGTTCTTC
CATGTSGVDEQFF
>many|TRBJ2-1|TRBD2|TRBV12-3/TRBV12-4
TGTGCCAGCAGTCTTAGCGGGAGTGCTTACAATGAGCAGTTCTTC
CASSLSGSAYNEQFF
>many|TRBJ2-5|TRBD1|TRBV7-9
TGTGCCAGCAGCTTAGGCAGACAGGGCCCTAGAGAGACCCAGTACTTC
CASSLGRQGPRETQYF
>few|TRBJ2-5|TRBD2|TRBV19
TGTGCCAGTAGGGGGACTAGCGGGAGCGGGACCCAGTACTTC
CASRGTSGSGTQYF
>many|TRBJ2-2|TRBD1|TRBV4-1
TGCGCCAGCAGCCAAGAGACAGGGAACCCCGGGGAGCTGTTTTTT
CASSQETGNPGELFF
>many|TRBJ1-4|.|TRBV5-6
TGTGCCAGCAGCTTGGGACTGAGTAATGAAAAACTGTTTTTT
CASSLGLSNEKLFF
>.|TRBJ1-4|TRBD1|TRBV5-1
TGCGCCAGCACACAGGGGGAGACTAATGAAAAACTGTTTTTT
CASTQGETNEKLFF
>.|TRBJ2-1|.|TRBV28
TGTGCCAGCAGTTTCGAAGGGCAGGAGAACAATGAGCAGTTCTTC
CASSFEGQENNEQFF
>many|TRBJ2-2|TRBD2|TRBV5-4
TGTGCCAGCAGACCGAGGACTAGCGGGACAACCGGGGAGCTGTTTTTT
CASRPRTSGTTGELFF
>.|TRBJ1-1|.|TRBV19
TGTGCCAGTAGTATGAGGCAGTCGGTTGGCCAGAACACTGAAGCTTTCTTT
CASSMRQSVGQNTEAFF
>many|TRBJ1-5|.|TRBV19
TGTGCCACCCACAGGACGAGGGGGAGCAATCAGCCCCAGCATTTT
CATHRTRGSNQPQHF
>.|TRBJ1-2|TRBD1|TRBV3-1
TGTGCCAGCAGCCAAGGATACACAGGGGACTATGGCTACACCTTC
CASSQGYTGDYGYTF
>.|TRBJ2-7|TRBD2|TRBV7-2
TGTGCCAGCAGCTTAGATTCCACTAGCGGGTCTTACGAGCAGTACTTC
CASSLDSTSGSYEQYF
>.|TRBJ1-1|.|TRBV10-3
TGTGCCATCAGTGTGCAGGAGAGGAACACTGAAGCTTTCTTT
CAISVQERNTEAFF
>.|TRBJ2-7|.|TRBV4-2
TGTGCCAGCAGCCAAGAAGAGGCTAGCGCCTTGGGCCAGTACTTC
CASSQEEASALGQYF
>many|TRBJ2-1|.|TRBV6-1
TGTGCCAGCAGTCCAGCAGACTGGGTAGGTCGAAATGAGCAGTTCTTC
CASSPADWVGRNEQFF
>many|TRBJ1-1|.|TRBV11-2
TGTGCCAGCAGCTCTTGGACGGTAGAAACGAACACTGAAGCTTTCTTT
CASSSWTVETNTEAFF
>many|TRBJ1-5|.|TRBV5-7
TGTGCCAGCAGCTACGACAGCGAAGATAGCAATCAGCCCCAGCATTTT
CASSYDSEDSNQPQHF
>many|TRBJ2-2|.|TRBV25-1
TGTGCCAGCATGGGCAGGTTGGGAGTTGAACCCGGGGAGCTGTTTTTT
CASMGRLGVEPGELFF
>many|TRBJ2-1|TRBD2|TRBV7-3
TGTGCCAGCAGCCCAGGGACTAGCGGGAGGAGTGAGCAGTTCTTC
CASSPGTSGRSEQFF
>many|TRBJ1-1|.|TRBV20-1
TGCAGTGCTGAAGAGCTAGGGGGGACTGAAGCTTTCTTT
CSAEELGGTEAFF
>.|TRBJ2-3|.|TRBV5-1
TGCGCCAGCAGCTTGGGGGACTTTAGCACAGATACGCAGTATTTT
CASSLGDFSTDTQYF